One sample yielded the 11 T cell receptor beta chains listed below, sequenced in a study of blood T cell repertoires in COVID-19. Here immunoSEQ multiplex PCR was the method, and the copy in TCRdb shows in-frame clones only, minus some. The sample carries over 150,000 clones, about 85% recorded once. The sequencing sample was made of PBMCs or T cells enriched from blood (not recorded which). The source is a woman aged 25 to 39 who had recovered from COVID-19.

The chain links TRBV7-6 to TRBJ2-5; TRBD2 is a possible D gene (5 bases). V was trimmed by 6 bases and J by 4 bases, leaving 15 bases between them. Germline V CDR1 and CDR2: SGHVS, FNYEAQ. There are 14 residues in the CDR3. The CDR3, as DNA: TGTGCCAGCAGTCTAAGGACGGGAACAGAGACCCAGTACTTC. Protein: CASSLRTGTETQYF.

This clone has more than one count but fewer than ten. This chain connects TRBV7-8 to TRBJ2-2, with a tentative D call TRBD2 (6 bases). The V end lost 6 bases, the J end lost 5 bases, and 16 bases lay between the germline ends. The CDR3 is made up of 15 amino acids. Germline V gene sequence: CDR1 SGHVS, CDR2 FQNEAQ. CDR3 residues: CASSRESGRTGELFF. CDR3 coding DNA: TGTGCCAGCAGTCGGGAGTCGGGGCGGACCGGGGAGCTGTTTTTT.

V is TRBV29-1 and J is TRBJ1-2; D not certain. CDR3 size: 13 residues. In germline, CDR1 is SQVTM, CDR2 ANQGSEA. Trimming shortened V by 7 bases and J by 5 bases, and 17 bases separated the two germline ends. The CDR3 nucleotides are TGCAGCGCTCGAGAGAGGGATGGGTATGGCTACACCTTC. Protein sequence: CSARERDGYGYTF.

This rearrangement joins TRBV14 to TRBJ1-1; weak D call: TRBD1 (6 bases). Germline V gene data show CDR1 as SGHDN and CDR2 as FVKESK. V was shortened by 1 base and J by 3 bases, with 15 bases between the two germline ends. The CDR3 contains 16 residues. The CDR3, as DNA: TGTGCCAGCAGCCAAGTTGGGGGCAGCAAGGACACTGAAGCTTTCTTT. Translated, it gives CASSQVGGSKDTEAFF.

The chain is built from TRBV15 and TRBJ2-1, with 9 bases that match TRBD2. The CDR3 spans 15 residues. Looked up from germline, CDR1 is LNHNV and CDR2 is YYDKDF (reference sequence). The ends lost 1 base at V and 5 bases at J; junction bases unmatched: 3. In DNA form, the CDR3 reads TGTGCCACCAGCAGAGGTCGACTAGCGGACAATGAGCAGTTCTTC. Amino acids: CATSRGRLADNEQFF.

The chain is built from TRBV2 and TRBJ2-7, with 10 bases that match TRBD1. This CDR3 spans 14 amino acids. The ends lost 7 bases at V and 4 bases at J; junction bases unmatched: 7. The germline CDR1 and CDR2 sequences are SNHLY and FYNNEI. The CDR3 nucleotides are TGTGCCAGCACGAGGGACAGGGGAGAGTACGAGCAGTACTTC. This sequence encodes CASTRDRGEYEQYF.

This sequence joins TRBV28 and TRBJ1-2; unclear D gene. Germline V gives CDR1 MDHEN, CDR2 SYDVKM. This CDR3 comprises 12 residues. V shed 2 bases and J shed 4 bases, with 5 bases lying between them. CDR3 amino acids: CASSLGSYGYTF. In nucleotides, the CDR3 is TGTGCCAGCAGTTTAGGCTCCTATGGCTACACCTTC.

The chain carries TRBV3-1 (or the pseudogene TRBV3-2) and TRBJ1-5; D is undetermined. Trimming pared 2 bases from V and 6 bases from J, leaving 23 bases between. The CDR3 spans 18 residues. Looked up from germline, CDR1 is LGHDT and CDR2 is YNNKEL (reference sequence). CDR3 protein: CASSQKNPKAGLVQPQHF. The CDR3 bases are TGTGCCAGCAGCCAAAAGAACCCGAAGGCGGGTTTGGTTCAGCCCCAGCATTTT.

V is TRBV7-8 and J is TRBJ1-1; D is perhaps TRBD1 (5 bases). Germline assignment: CDR1 SGHVS and CDR2 FQNEAQ. The V gene lost 7 bases and the J gene lost 6 bases, with 15 bases spanning the gap. CDR3 length: 13 residues. CDR3 amino acids: CASTSGGMPEAFF. The CDR3 coding sequence is TGTGCCAGCACGTCCGGGGGGATGCCTGAAGCTTTCTTT. The full variable domain, its missing parts supplied by reference TRBV7-8 and TRBJ1-1, is GAGVSQSPRYKVAKRGQDVALRCDPISGHVSLFWYQQALGQGPEFLTYFQNEAQLDKSGLPSDRFFAERPEGSVSTLKIQRTQQEDSAVYLCASTSGGMPEAFFGQGTRLTVV.

This clone has just a few counts. The V gene is TRBV19, the J gene TRBJ1-2, with D perhaps matching TRBD1 (5 bases). The CDR3 sequence is 13 residues long. The germline gives CDR1 LNHDA, CDR2 SQIVND (reference sequence). Trimming shortened V by 3 bases and J by 4 bases, and 9 bases separated the two germline ends. CDR3: CASSIPGSYGYTF. The DNA of the CDR3 is TGTGCCAGTAGTATTCCAGGGTCCTATGGCTACACCTTC.

This clone appeared a single time. The rearrangement links TRBV19 to TRBJ1-6, with D possibly matching TRBD1 (5 bases). Trimming took 5 bases from V and 8 from J, leaving 10 bases between them. This CDR3 has 13 amino acids. Germline CDR1 and CDR2: LNHDA and SQIVND (reference sequence). The CDR3 nucleotides are TGTGCCAGTAGTGCCCTCAGGGATTCACCCCTCCACTTT. This encodes CASSALRDSPLHF.